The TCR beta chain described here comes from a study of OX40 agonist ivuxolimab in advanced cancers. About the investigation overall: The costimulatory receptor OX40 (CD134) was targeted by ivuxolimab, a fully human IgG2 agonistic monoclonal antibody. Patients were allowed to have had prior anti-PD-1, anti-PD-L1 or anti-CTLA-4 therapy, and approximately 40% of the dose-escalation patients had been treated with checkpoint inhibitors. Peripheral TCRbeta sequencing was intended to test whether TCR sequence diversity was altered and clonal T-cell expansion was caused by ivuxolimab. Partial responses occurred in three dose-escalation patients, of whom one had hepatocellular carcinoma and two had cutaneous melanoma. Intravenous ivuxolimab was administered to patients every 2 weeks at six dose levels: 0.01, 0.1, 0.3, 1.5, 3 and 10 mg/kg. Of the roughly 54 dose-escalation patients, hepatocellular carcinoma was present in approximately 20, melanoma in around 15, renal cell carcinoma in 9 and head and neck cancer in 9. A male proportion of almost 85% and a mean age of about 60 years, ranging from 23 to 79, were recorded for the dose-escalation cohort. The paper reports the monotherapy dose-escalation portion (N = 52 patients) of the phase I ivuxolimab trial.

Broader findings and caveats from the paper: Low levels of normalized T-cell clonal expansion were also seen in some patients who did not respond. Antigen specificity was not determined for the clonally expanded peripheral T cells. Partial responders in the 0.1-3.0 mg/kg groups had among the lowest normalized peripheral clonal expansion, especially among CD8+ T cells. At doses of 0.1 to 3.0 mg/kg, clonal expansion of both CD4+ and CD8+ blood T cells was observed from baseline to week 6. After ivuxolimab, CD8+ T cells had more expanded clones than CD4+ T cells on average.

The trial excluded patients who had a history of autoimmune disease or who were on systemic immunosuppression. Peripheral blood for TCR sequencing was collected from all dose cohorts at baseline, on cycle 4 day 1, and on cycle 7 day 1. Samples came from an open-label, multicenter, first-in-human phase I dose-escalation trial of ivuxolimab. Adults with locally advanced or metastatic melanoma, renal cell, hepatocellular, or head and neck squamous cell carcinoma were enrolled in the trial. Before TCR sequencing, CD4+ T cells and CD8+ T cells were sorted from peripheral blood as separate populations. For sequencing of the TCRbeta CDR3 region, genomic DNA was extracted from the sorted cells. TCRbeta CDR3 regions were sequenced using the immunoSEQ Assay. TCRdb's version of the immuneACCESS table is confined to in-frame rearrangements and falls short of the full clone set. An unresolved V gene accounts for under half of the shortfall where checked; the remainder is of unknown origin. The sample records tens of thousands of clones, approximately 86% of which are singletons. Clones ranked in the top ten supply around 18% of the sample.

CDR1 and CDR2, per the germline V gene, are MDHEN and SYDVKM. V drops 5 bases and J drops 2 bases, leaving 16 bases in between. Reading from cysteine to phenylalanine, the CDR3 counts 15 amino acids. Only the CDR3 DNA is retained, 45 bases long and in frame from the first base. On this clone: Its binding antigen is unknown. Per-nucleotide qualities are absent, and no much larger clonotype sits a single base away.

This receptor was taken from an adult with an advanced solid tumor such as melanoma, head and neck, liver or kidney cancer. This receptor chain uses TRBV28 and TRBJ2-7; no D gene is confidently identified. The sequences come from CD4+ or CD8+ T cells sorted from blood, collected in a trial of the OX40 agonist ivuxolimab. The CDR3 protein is CASSPGSYGPYEQYF. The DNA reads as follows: TGTGCCAGCAGTCCCGGGTCATACGGCCCCTACGAGCAGTACTTC.